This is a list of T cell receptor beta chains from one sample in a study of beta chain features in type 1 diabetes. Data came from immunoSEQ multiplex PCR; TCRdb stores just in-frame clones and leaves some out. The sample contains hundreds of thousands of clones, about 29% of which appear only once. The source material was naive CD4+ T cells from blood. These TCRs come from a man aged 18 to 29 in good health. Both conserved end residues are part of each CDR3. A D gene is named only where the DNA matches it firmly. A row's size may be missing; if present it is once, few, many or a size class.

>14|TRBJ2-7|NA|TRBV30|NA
CAWSEGLASYEQYF
TGTGCCTGGAGCGAGGGACTGGCTTCCTACGAGCAGTACTTC
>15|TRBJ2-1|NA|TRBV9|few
CASSPNGVAYNEQFF
TGTGCCAGCAGCCCCAACGGAGTAGCCTACAATGAGCAGTTCTTC
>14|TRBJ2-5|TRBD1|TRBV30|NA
CAWRGQGARETQYF
TGTGCCTGGAGGGGACAGGGGGCGAGGGAGACCCAGTACTTC
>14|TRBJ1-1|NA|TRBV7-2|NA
CASSDGQIAAEAFF
TGTGCCAGCAGCGATGGACAGATAGCCGCTGAAGCTTTCTTT
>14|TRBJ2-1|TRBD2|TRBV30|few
CAWGVRTSGSSLFF
TGTGCCTGGGGGGTGAGGACTAGCGGGAGCTCCCTCTTCTTC
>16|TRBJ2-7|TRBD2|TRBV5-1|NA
CASSLRLAGGPHEQYF
TGCGCCAGCAGCCTACGACTAGCGGGAGGGCCCCACGAGCAGTACTTC
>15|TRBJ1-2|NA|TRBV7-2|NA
CASSPEQGFGSGYTF
TGTGCCAGCAGCCCCGAACAGGGCTTCGGGAGTGGCTACACCTTC
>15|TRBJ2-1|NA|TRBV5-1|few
CASSLGRSSYNEQFF
TGCGCCAGCAGCTTGGGACGAAGCTCCTACAATGAGCAGTTCTTC
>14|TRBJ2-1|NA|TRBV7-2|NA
CASSLVGPSSEQFF
TGTGCCAGCAGCTTAGTGGGCCCGAGCTCCGAGCAGTTCTTC
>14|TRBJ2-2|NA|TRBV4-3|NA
CASSQDGQVAELFF
TGCGCCAGCAGCCAAGATGGGCAGGTTGCGGAGCTGTTTTTT
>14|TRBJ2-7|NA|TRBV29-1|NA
CSVRPGLPPYEQYF
TGCAGCGTGAGACCGGGACTCCCACCCTACGAGCAGTACTTC
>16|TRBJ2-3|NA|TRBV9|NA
CASSPLADLSTDTQYF
TGTGCCAGCAGCCCCCTAGCAGACCTAAGCACAGATACGCAGTATTTT
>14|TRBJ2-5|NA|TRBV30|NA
CAWTKGPNWGTQYF
TGTGCCTGGACCAAGGGCCCTAATTGGGGGACCCAGTACTTC
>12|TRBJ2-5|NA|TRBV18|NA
CASSPPRETQYF
TGTGCCAGCTCACCACCGCGCGAGACCCAGTACTTC
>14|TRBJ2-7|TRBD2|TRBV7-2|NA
CASSLASGSYEQYF
TGTGCCAGCAGCTTAGCCAGCGGGAGTTACGAGCAGTACTTC
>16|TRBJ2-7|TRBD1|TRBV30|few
CAWSTSTGGSRVTQYF
TGTGCCTGGAGTACTTCGACAGGGGGGAGCCGAGTGACGCAGTACTTC
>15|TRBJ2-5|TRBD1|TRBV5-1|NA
CASSSQGLSVETQYF
TGCGCCAGCAGCTCACAGGGGTTAAGCGTAGAGACCCAGTACTTC
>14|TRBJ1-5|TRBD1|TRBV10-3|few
CAISADRSNQPQHF
TGTGCCATCAGTGCGGACAGGAGCAATCAGCCCCAGCATTTT
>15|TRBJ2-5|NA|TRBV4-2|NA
CASSQEKGIRWDLHF
TGTGCCAGCAGCCAAGAAAAGGGGATAAGGTGGGACCTTCACTTC
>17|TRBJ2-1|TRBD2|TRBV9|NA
CASSVRLAGFGLREQFF
TGTGCCAGCAGCGTCCGACTAGCGGGGTTCGGGCTACGGGAGCAGTTCTTC
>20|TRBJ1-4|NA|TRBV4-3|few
CASSRVSAGSSGGLTEKLFF
TGCGCCAGCAGCCGAGTAAGCGCCGGGTCCTCTGGTGGACTGACTGAAAAACTGTTTTTT
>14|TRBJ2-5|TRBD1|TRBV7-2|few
CASRQTGGQETQYF
TGTGCCAGCAGGCAGACAGGGGGCCAAGAGACCCAGTACTTC
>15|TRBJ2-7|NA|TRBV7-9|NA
CASSLVLTSSYEQYF
TGTGCCAGCAGCTTAGTACTTACGAGCTCCTACGAGCAGTACTTC
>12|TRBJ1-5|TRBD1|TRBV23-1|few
CASSDRVKPQHF
TGCGCCAGCTCAGACAGGGTTAAGCCCCAGCATTTT
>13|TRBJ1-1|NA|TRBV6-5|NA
CASSYVGPRGAFF
TGTGCCAGCAGTTACGTCGGACCTCGGGGGGCTTTCTTT
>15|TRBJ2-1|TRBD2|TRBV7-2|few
CASSLAGDYDNEQFF
TGTGCCAGCAGCTTAGCCGGGGACTACGACAATGAGCAGTTCTTC
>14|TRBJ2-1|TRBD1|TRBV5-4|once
CASHYWQGVNEQFF
TGTGCCAGCCACTACTGGCAGGGGGTAAATGAGCAGTTCTTC
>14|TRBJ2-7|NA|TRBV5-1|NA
CASSGGTPAYEQYF
TGCGCCAGCAGCGGAGGGACGCCGGCCTACGAGCAGTACTTC
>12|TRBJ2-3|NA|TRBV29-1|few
CSVEESTDTQYF
TGCAGCGTGGAAGAAAGCACAGATACGCAGTATTTT
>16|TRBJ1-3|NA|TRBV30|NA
CAWSVAGGYSGNTIYF
TGTGCCTGGAGTGTAGCCGGCGGATACTCTGGAAACACCATATATTTT
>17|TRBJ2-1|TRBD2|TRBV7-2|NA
CASSLTLLAGGGNEQFF
TGTGCCAGCAGCTTAACCCTCCTAGCGGGAGGGGGGAATGAGCAGTTCTTC
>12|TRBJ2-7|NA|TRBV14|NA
CASSLWGFEQYF
TGTGCCAGCAGCCTTTGGGGTTTCGAGCAGTACTTC
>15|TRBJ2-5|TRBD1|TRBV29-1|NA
CSVDSRDRRGETQYF
TGCAGCGTTGACTCCCGGGACAGGAGAGGAGAGACCCAGTACTTC
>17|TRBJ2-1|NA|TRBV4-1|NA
CASSQELGASGYNEQFF
TGCGCCAGCAGCCAAGAGTTGGGGGCTAGCGGCTACAATGAGCAGTTCTTC